Following are 32 T cell receptor beta chains from one sample sequenced in a study of T cell repertoires in cytomegalovirus infection. TCRdb ran MiXCR on the reads and lists one entry per CDR3 protein. Here the sample spans about 260,000 distinct CDR3 sequences, 12% to 15% being singletons. Specimen: PBMCs. These receptors all come from a human donor in good health (CMV status not recorded). Some clones in this sample may be carry-over from other donors' samples.

This clonotype has a count of ten or more. The chain has TRBV20-1 and TRBJ2-3; 9 nucleotides line up with TRBD2. With V trimmed by 3 bases and J by 1 base, 11 bases remained unmatched. Germline CDR1 reads DFQATT; CDR2 reads SNEGSKA (reference sequence). This CDR3 comprises 17 residues. CDR3 in amino acids: CSASQTISGGGTDTQYF. The CDR3, as DNA: TGCAGTGCTAGCCAAACAATTAGCGGGGGAGGCACAGATACGCAGTATTTT.

This clonotype was found many times. The rearrangement uses TRBV29-1 and TRBJ2-7; no reliable D call. CDR1 SQVTM and CDR2 ANQGSEA come from the germline V gene. The CDR3 sequence is 15 residues long. Trimming shortened V by 4 bases and J by 3 bases, and 19 bases separated the two germline ends. The DNA of the CDR3 is TGCAGCGTTGTGGTTATGGCAGTGGGTGTCTACGAGCAGTACTTC. This gives the protein CSVVVMAVGVYEQYF.

This clonotype has more than one count but fewer than ten. V and J are TRBV7-9 and TRBJ2-7, with 7 nucleotides matching TRBD1. The CDR3 is 14 residues long. The trim removed 7 bases at V and 6 bases at J, leaving 12 bases unmatched. The germline CDR1 and CDR2 sequences are SEHNR and FQNEAQ (reference sequence). In nucleotides, the CDR3 is TGTGCCAGCACCTTTGACGACAGGGCCGGCGAGCAGTACTTC. This translates into CASTFDDRAGEQYF.

The sample holds many counts of this clonotype. The chain couples TRBV11-2 to TRBJ2-1; perhaps TRBD1 as D (5 bases). The CDR3 consists of 14 residues. Germline V gene sequence: CDR1 SGHAT, CDR2 FQNNGV. Trimming removed 4 bases from V and 1 base from J, with 8 bases in between. CDR3 residues: CASSSQGSYNEQFF. CDR3 DNA sequence: TGTGCCAGCAGCTCCCAGGGATCCTACAATGAGCAGTTCTTC. The full variable domain, in which reference TRBV11-2 and TRBJ2-1 provide the parts outside the CDR3, is EAGVAQSPRYKIIEKRQSVAFWCNPISGHATLYWYQQILGQGPKLLIQFQNNGVVDDSQLPKDRFSAERLKGVDSTLKIQPAKLEDSAVYLCASSSQGSYNEQFFGPGTRLTVL.

This clonotype was seen a handful of times. The rearrangement joins TRBV5-6 to TRBJ2-5, with a weak D call TRBD1 (5 bases). Germline-derived CDR1 and CDR2 are SGHDT and YYEEEE. CDR3 length equals 16 residues. Deletions cut 4 bases from V and 6 bases from J, with 22 bases between. The CDR3: CASSIPPHQGRKTQYF. In DNA, the CDR3 is TGTGCCAGCAGCATCCCCCCACACCAGGGTCGGAAGACCCAGTACTTC.

The chain joins TRBV18 to TRBJ2-5; D gene unclear. With 3 bases removed from V and 5 bases from J, the gap between germline ends came to 10 bases. The CDR3 sequence is 13 residues long. From germline, CDR1 is KGHSH and CDR2 LQKENI. The CDR3 DNA is TGTGCCAGCTCACCTTTTTCGCATGAGACCCAGTACTTC. It translates to CASSPFSHETQYF.

This clonotype was seen repeatedly, ten times or more. The chain joins TRBV7-2 to TRBJ1-4, with 9 nucleotides matching TRBD1. The CDR3 runs to 15 residues. V trimming: 5 bases; J trimming: 7 bases; junction bases outside the gene matches: 8. The germline V gene has CDR1 SGHTA and CDR2 FQGNSA. The CDR3 region has the DNA TGTGCCAGCAGCCTAGGGGGACAGGGAGGTGAAAAACTGTTTTTT. This gives the protein CASSLGGQGGEKLFF.

In this sample, this clonotype turned up many times. J is TRBJ2-2 and V is TRBV7-3, with D possibly matching TRBD2 (5 bases). Trimming took off 0 bases at V and 0 bases at J, with 17 bases between the two ends. Germline CDR1 and CDR2: SGHTA and FQGTGA. This CDR3 is 19 amino acids long. The CDR3 nucleotides are TGTGCCAGCAGCTTAACGGGGAGTAGCTCGTTCGCGAACACCGGGGAGCTGTTTTTT. Its protein is CASSLTGSSSFANTGELFF. Full variable domain (rest looked up from reference TRBV7-3 and TRBJ2-2): GAGVSQTPSNKVTEKGKYVELRCDPISGHTALYWYRQSLGQGPEFLIYFQGTGAADDSGLPNDRFFAVRPEGSVSTLKIQRTERGDSAVYLCASSLTGSSSFANTGELFFGEGSRLTVL.

The CDR3 DNA sequence: TGCAGTGCTACGGACGGTACCTTGGATAATTCACCCCTCCACTTT. It specifies CSATDGTLDNSPLHF. This chain connects TRBV20-1 to TRBJ1-6; D unclear. V lost 4 bases and J 5 bases, leaving 15 bases between the germline ends. The CDR3 spans 15 residues. Germline assignment: CDR1 DFQATT and CDR2 SNEGSKA (reference sequence).

This clonotype turned up a few times. CDR3 sequence: CASSLRGIYTF. The CDR3 bases are TGTGCCAGCAGCTTAAGGGGAATCTACACCTTC. The V call is TRBV11-2, the J call TRBJ1-2; TRBD1 is a possible D gene (5 bases). The CDR3 spans 11 residues. Germline lookup yields CDR1 SGHAT and CDR2 FQNNGV. With 2 bases removed from V and 10 bases from J, the gap between germline ends came to 8 bases.

This clonotype was seen at least ten times. The chain combines TRBV7-2 with TRBJ1-1; the D is unclear. The CDR3 is 13 residues long. From germline, CDR1 is SGHTA and CDR2 FQGNSA. Trimming removed 5 bases at V and 3 bases at J, with 10 bases between. The CDR3 reads CASSGEVDTEAFF. CDR3 DNA: TGTGCCAGCAGCGGAGAAGTAGACACTGAAGCTTTCTTT.

The V and J genes are TRBV4-2 and TRBJ2-1; TRBD2 matches at 9 bases. Trimming took 0 bases from V and 3 from J; bases not matched to a gene: 9. The germline V gene encodes CDR1 LGHNA and CDR2 YNFKEQ. The CDR3 extends over 18 amino acids. CDR3 sequence: CASSQEEDRLAVYNEQFF. In DNA form, the CDR3 reads TGTGCCAGCAGCCAAGAGGAAGATCGACTAGCGGTCTACAATGAGCAGTTCTTC.

V usage is TRBV20-1 and J usage is TRBJ2-3; the match to TRBD2 covers 8 bases. The CDR3 contains 16 residues. Germline V gene lookup returns CDR1 DFQATT and CDR2 SNEGSKA (reference sequence). J gave up 0 bases and V 2 bases, and 7 bases lay outside the gene matches. Here the CDR3 DNA reads TGCAGTGCTAGAAGCATCGCTAGCGGGAGCACAGATACGCAGTATTTT. It yields the protein CSARSIASGSTDTQYF.

The table lists this clonotype with a few counts. The V and J genes are TRBV6-2 or TRBV6-3 and TRBJ2-7, with 13 bases aligning to TRBD2. This CDR3 has 18 residues. V lost 2 bases, J lost 4 bases, and 11 bases stayed unmatched. The germline gives CDR1 MNHEY, CDR2 SVGEGT. CDR3 sequence (DNA): TGTGCCAGCAGTTACCCCCCTTGGACTAGCGGGAGTGAATACGAGCAGTACTTC. Residues: CASSYPPWTSGSEYEQYF.

This clonotype was seen repeatedly, ten times or more. V usage is TRBV4-1 and J usage is TRBJ2-2; D might be TRBD2 (6 bases). The CDR3 is 18 residues long. Deletions cut 4 bases from V and 0 bases from J, with 18 bases between. Germline V gene lookup returns CDR1 MGHRA and CDR2 YSYEKL. CDR3 sequence: CASSLRRLWGANTGELFF. The DNA for the CDR3 is TGCGCCAGCAGCCTCCGCCGACTGTGGGGGGCGAACACCGGGGAGCTGTTTTTT.

The chain employs TRBV20-1 and TRBJ2-7; TRBD2 matches 11 bases. The CDR3 has 16 amino acids. V gave up 6 bases and J gave up 9 bases; unmatched junction bases: 19. Looked up from germline, CDR1 is DFQATT and CDR2 is SNEGSKA (reference sequence). CDR3 nucleotide sequence: TGCAGTGCCCACCTCCCGGGGACTAGCGGAGAGTCGCGGCAGTACTTC. Residues: CSAHLPGTSGESRQYF.

As for this clonotype: One base away lies a much larger clone, so this may be a sequencing read error. The chain uses TRBV7-2 and TRBJ2-1, with no clear D. The germline V gene encodes CDR1 SGHTA and CDR2 FQGNSA. There are 10 residues in the CDR3. V gave up 9 bases and J gave up 8 bases, with 8 bases separating them. CDR3 in amino acids: CARMEYEQFF. CDR3 nucleotides: TGTGCCAGAATGGAGTATGAGCAGTTCTTC.

This clonotype was counted only a few times. This chain connects TRBV10-3 to TRBJ2-5; D is perhaps TRBD1 or TRBD2 (5 bases each). Germline lookup yields CDR1 ENHRY and CDR2 SYGVKD. The germline V and J ends were trimmed by 4 bases and 3 bases, with 12 bases remaining between them. The CDR3 extends over 14 amino acids. CDR3 sequence: CAISAGRAEETQYF. The CDR3 DNA reads TGTGCCATCAGTGCGGGACGGGCGGAAGAGACCCAGTACTTC.

This clonotype was observed many times. The gene calls are TRBV15 and TRBJ2-7; D may be TRBD2 (6 bases). Germline V gene lookup returns CDR1 LNHNV and CDR2 YYDKDF (reference sequence). The V and J ends lost 1 base and 6 bases respectively, with 7 bases between them. The CDR3 extends over 12 amino acids. CDR3 loop: CATSRGGGEQYF. Written as DNA, the CDR3 is TGTGCCACCAGCAGAGGGGGAGGCGAGCAGTACTTC.

This clonotype came up many times. The chain is built from TRBV7-2 and TRBJ2-6, with D possibly TRBD2 on 6 matching bases. V lost 3 bases to trimming and J lost 2 bases, with 17 bases between them. CDR3 length: 18 residues. Per germline, CDR1 SGHTA and CDR2 FQGNSA. The CDR3 nucleotides read TGTGCCAGCAGCTTTGGGGAGGAGAAAAAAACTGGGGCCAACGTCCTGACTTTC. Its protein product is CASSFGEEKKTGANVLTF.

This clonotype was picked up many times. The CDR3 protein is CASSLGLEETQYF. The CDR3, as DNA: TGTGCCAGCAGCTTAGGGCTAGAAGAGACCCAGTACTTC. The chain combines TRBV7-9 with TRBJ2-5, with D unresolved. V lost 1 base and J 3 bases, leaving 6 bases between the germline ends. CDR1 is SEHNR and CDR2 is FQNEAQ in the germline V gene (reference sequence). The CDR3 totals 13 residues.

This clonotype was seen a few times. This chain connects TRBV7-3 to TRBJ2-3; D ambiguous. Trimming cost V 5 bases and J 2 bases, with 11 bases left between them. The germline V gene encodes CDR1 SGHTA and CDR2 FQGTGA. The CDR3 is 14 amino acids. In DNA form, the CDR3 reads TGTGCCAGCAGCCTCCTCAGGAACACAGATACGCAGTATTTT. It translates to CASSLLRNTDTQYF.

This rearrangement joins TRBV29-1 to TRBJ2-3; TRBD1 matches 10 bases. This CDR3 region has 14 residues. Germline CDR1 is SQVTM and CDR2 is ANQGSEA. V was pared by 8 bases and J by 2 bases, with 7 bases of the junction left unmatched. CDR3 amino acids: CSTGQGVVTDTQYF. CDR3 DNA: TGCAGCACAGGACAGGGGGTAGTCACAGATACGCAGTATTTT.

Ten or more counts support this clonotype. The genes are TRBV7-2 and TRBJ1-6, with no clear D. The germline V and J ends were trimmed by 4 bases and 9 bases, with 19 bases remaining between them. Germline CDR1 is SGHTA and CDR2 is FQGNSA. The CDR3 runs to 16 residues. The CDR3 region is CASSSLGGYGVSPLHF. In nucleotides, the CDR3 is TGTGCCAGCAGCTCTTTGGGTGGTTACGGAGTTTCACCCCTCCACTTT.

This clonotype was picked up many times. V is TRBV28 and J is TRBJ2-3; 9 nucleotides align to TRBD2. The germline V gene encodes CDR1 MDHEN and CDR2 SYDVKM. The junction had 11 bases not matched to a gene; V was cut back by 9 bases and J by 1 base. The CDR3 has 16 residues. The CDR3 sequence: CASSPRGRARTDTQYF. Here the CDR3 DNA reads TGTGCCAGTTCCCCTCGCGGGAGGGCCCGCACAGATACGCAGTATTTT. Complete variable domain (other parts from reference TRBV28 and TRBJ2-3): DVKVTQSSRYLVKRTGEKVFLECVQDMDHENMFWYRQDPGLGLRLIYFSYDVKMKEKGDIPEGYSVSREKKERFSLILESASTNQTSMYLCASSPRGRARTDTQYFGPGTRLTVL.

The CDR3 DNA follows: TGTGCCAGCAGCAGGGACAGGACCCAAGAGACCCAGTACTTC. Its protein product is CASSRDRTQETQYF. J is TRBJ2-5 and V is TRBV14, with 8 bases lining up with TRBD1. Trimming removed 5 bases from V and 1 base from J; junction bases left unmatched: 3. The germline gives CDR1 SGHDN, CDR2 FVKESK. The length of the CDR3 is 14 residues.

The table lists this clonotype with many counts. The rearrangement links TRBV19 to TRBJ2-7; 12 bases align to TRBD1. V was clipped by 6 bases and J by 5 bases; unmatched bases: 8. CDR3 length: 15 amino acids. From germline, CDR1 is LNHDA and CDR2 SQIVND (reference sequence). The CDR3 DNA reads TGTGCCAGTAGCCCCGGGACAGGGGGCAAGAACGAGCAGTACTTC. It is translated as CASSPGTGGKNEQYF.

This clonotype was seen at least ten times. The rearrangement links TRBV6-6 to TRBJ1-5; TRBD1 matches at 8 bases. Germline V gene data show CDR1 as MNHNY and CDR2 as SVGAGI (reference sequence). Trimming cost V 0 bases and J 6 bases; bases outside gene matches: 4. There are 15 residues in the CDR3. The CDR3 DNA reads as TGTGCCAGCAGTTACTCGCAGGGGGCTGGTCAGCCCCAGCATTTT. It encodes CASSYSQGAGQPQHF.

This clonotype was recorded a few times. The CDR3 DNA is TGCGCCAGCAGCCAAGAAGGAGACAGACCCTACAATGAGCAGTTCTTC. Protein product: CASSQEGDRPYNEQFF. The chain has TRBV4-3 and TRBJ2-1, with D maybe TRBD1 (5 bases). CDR3 size: 16 residues. Trimming took off 0 bases at V and 2 bases at J, with 11 bases between the two ends. Germline V gene data show CDR1 as LGHNA and CDR2 as YSLEER.

This clonotype was seen repeatedly, ten times or more. The CDR3 DNA is TGTGCCAGCAGTCTTGGGATAGGGACCTCGACCGGGGAGCTGTTTTTT. It yields the protein CASSLGIGTSTGELFF. The chain has TRBV11-2 and TRBJ2-2; either TRBD1 or TRBD2 may fit D (5 bases each). The CDR3 length is 16 residues. V lost 6 bases and J 5 bases, leaving 19 bases between the germline ends. The germline CDR1 and CDR2 sequences are SGHAT and FQNNGV.

This clonotype showed up just a few times. The germline gene is not matched at one end of the junction; a read error may be the cause. J is TRBJ1-5 and V is TRBV27; no firm D call. The CDR3 loop spans 16 amino acids. Germline CDR1 reads MNHEY; CDR2 reads SMNVEV (reference sequence). The CDR3 sequence is CTSSLGGEAPDQPQHF. CDR3 sequence (DNA): TGTACCAGCAGTTTGGGTGGGGAAGCGCCCGATCAGCCCCAGCATTTT.

This clonotype has just a few counts. This sequence joins TRBV7-9 and TRBJ2-3; 11 bases are shared with TRBD2. Germline CDR1 is SEHNR and CDR2 is FQNEAQ (reference sequence). V dropped 5 bases and J dropped 11; count of bases not matched to a gene: 12. The CDR3 is 15 residues long. CDR3 DNA: TGTGCCAGCAGCCCTCGACTAGCGGGGCCGCTGGGGCAGTATTTT. The encoded protein is CASSPRLAGPLGQYF.